This TCR beta chain was identified in a study of blood T cell repertoires in COVID-19. Germline V CDR1 and CDR2: LGHNT, FRNRAP. Trimming shortened V by 9 bases and J by 2 bases, and 22 bases separated the two germline ends. The CDR3 has 16 amino acids. Profiled with immunoSEQ multiplex PCR; TCRdb holds only in-frame clones, not every one. The table shows fewer than 500,000 clones, with 75% to 90% occurring only once. This clone was detected only once. Sequencing was carried out using PBMCs or T cells enriched from blood (not recorded which). This rearrangement joins TRBV12-5 to TRBJ1-2; possible D gene TRBD1, 5 bases. The receptor was derived from a young woman who had recovered from COVID-19. The CDR3 sequence: CASKRPPGGINYGYTF. The CDR3, as DNA: TGTGCTAGCAAGAGACCCCCCGGGGGAATCAACTATGGCTACACCTTC.